Listed below are T cell receptor beta chains from one sample, sequenced in a study of technical replicates of blood from a handful of donors. Generated by immunoSEQ multiplex PCR, the TCRdb table keeps only in-frame clones and is missing some. The table lists over 55,000 clones, approximately 86% of them singletons, with roughly 5% in the top ten. Sequencing input: PBMCs. These receptors were collected from a human donor in good health. Some clones in this sample may be carry-over from other donors' samples. CDR3s include the opening cysteine and the closing phenylalanine or tryptophan. The order of the fields is clone size, V gene, J gene, D gene, CDR3 protein, CDR3 DNA. A D gene is named only where the DNA matches it firmly. Rows may omit the clone size; those that give it use once, few, many or a size class.

>.|TRBV4-1|TRBJ2-5|TRBD1
CASSQGQGLETQYF
TGCGCCAGCAGCCAAGGACAGGGTTTAGAGACCCAGTACTTC
>.|TRBV15|TRBJ2-1|.
CATSRAAGPAREQFF
TGTGCCACCAGCCGCGCCGCAGGGCCCGCGAGGGAGCAGTTCTTC
>.|TRBV4-1|TRBJ2-6|.
CASSHQTAGANVLTF
TGCGCCAGCAGCCACCAGACAGCTGGGGCCAACGTCCTGACTTTC
>.|TRBV19|TRBJ2-1|TRBD2
CASSATHSGGSYNEQFF
TGTGCCAGTAGTGCGACCCATAGCGGGGGCTCCTACAATGAGCAGTTCTTC
>.|TRBV7-8|TRBJ2-7|TRBD2
CASVGGPGEQYF
TGTGCCAGCGTGGGAGGGCCCGGGGAGCAGTACTTC
>.|TRBV6-1|TRBJ2-7|.
CASSGRDGKRPSYEQYF
TGTGCCAGCAGTGGACGGGATGGCAAGCGCCCCTCCTACGAGCAGTACTTC
>few|TRBV4-3|TRBJ2-5|TRBD2
CASSQGVAGGPETQYF
TGCGCCAGCAGCCAGGGGGTAGCGGGAGGGCCGGAGACCCAGTACTTC
>.|TRBV4-2|TRBJ2-5|TRBD2
CASSPRTSVQETQYF
TGTGCCAGCAGCCCGCGGACTAGCGTACAAGAGACCCAGTACTTC
>.|TRBV7-3|TRBJ2-1|.
CASSKGAAINEQFF
TGTGCCAGCAGCAAAGGGGCGGCGATCAATGAGCAGTTCTTC
>.|TRBV30|TRBJ2-7|TRBD1
CAWSSPIFGTGYEQYF
TGTGCCTGGAGTTCACCTATCTTCGGGACAGGATACGAGCAGTACTTC
>few|TRBV7-2|TRBJ2-2|.
CASSQDRQAGDTGELFF
TGTGCCAGCAGCCAAGATAGACAGGCTGGCGACACCGGGGAGCTGTTTTTT
>.|TRBV11-2|TRBJ2-7|.
CASSLGAYEQYF
TGTGCCAGCAGCTTGGGAGCCTACGAGCAGTACTTC
>.|TRBV9|TRBJ2-3|TRBD1
CASSVVSGQGTADTQYF
TGTGCCAGCAGCGTAGTCTCGGGACAGGGGACAGCAGATACGCAGTATTTT
>.|TRBV6-1|TRBJ2-7|TRBD1
CASSDGGTGSYEQYF
TGTGCCAGCAGTGACGGCGGGACAGGGTCCTACGAGCAGTACTTC
>once|TRBV6-6|TRBJ2-1|TRBD2
CASSTSSGSINEQFF
TGTGCCAGCAGTACGTCTAGCGGGAGTATCAATGAGCAGTTCTTC
>.|TRBV19|TRBJ1-4|.
CASSRRAEVELFF
TGTGCCAGTAGTCGCCGAGCTGAGGTGGAACTGTTTTTT
>.|TRBV9|TRBJ1-3|TRBD1
CASSHTMEGASSGNTIYF
TGTGCCAGCAGCCACACCATGGAGGGGGCAAGCTCTGGAAACACCATATATTTT
>.|TRBV27|TRBJ2-1|TRBD1
CAAGQGWNEQFF
TGTGCCGCGGGACAGGGTTGGAATGAGCAGTTCTTC
>.|TRBV5-1|TRBJ2-3|TRBD2
CASSLGGGLDTQYF
TGCGCCAGCAGCCTCGGGGGGGGCTTAGATACGCAGTATTTT